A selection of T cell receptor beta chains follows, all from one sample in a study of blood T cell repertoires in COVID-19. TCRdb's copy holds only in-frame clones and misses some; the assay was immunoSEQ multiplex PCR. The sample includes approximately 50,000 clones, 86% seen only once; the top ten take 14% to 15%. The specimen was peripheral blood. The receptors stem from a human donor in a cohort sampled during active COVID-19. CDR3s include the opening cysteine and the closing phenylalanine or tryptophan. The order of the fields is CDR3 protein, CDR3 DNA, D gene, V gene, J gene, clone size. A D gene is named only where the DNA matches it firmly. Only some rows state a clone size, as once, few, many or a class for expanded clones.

cdr3_aa: CASSQTQNYGYTF
cdr3_nt: TGTGCCAGTAGCCAAACACAAAACTATGGCTACACCTTC
d_call: -
v_call: TRBV19
j_call: TRBJ1-2
clone_size: -

cdr3_aa: CASSPGHNYGYTF
cdr3_nt: TGTGCCAGCAGCCCAGGACACAACTATGGCTACACCTTC
d_call: -
v_call: TRBV6-5
j_call: TRBJ1-2
clone_size: -

cdr3_aa: CASSALTGSTEAFF
cdr3_nt: TGTGCCAGCAGCGCCCTTACAGGGAGCACTGAAGCTTTCTTT
d_call: -
v_call: TRBV9
j_call: TRBJ1-1
clone_size: -

cdr3_aa: CASRLAGTYEQYF
cdr3_nt: TGTGCCAGCAGGCTAGCGGGAACCTACGAGCAGTACTTC
d_call: TRBD2
v_call: TRBV6-5
j_call: TRBJ2-7
clone_size: few

cdr3_aa: CASSDSGSGTGELFF
cdr3_nt: TGTGCCAGCAGTGATAGCGGGAGTGGCACCGGGGAGCTGTTTTTT
d_call: TRBD2
v_call: TRBV6-4
j_call: TRBJ2-2
clone_size: -

cdr3_aa: CASRRSGGPYNEQFF
cdr3_nt: TGTGCCAGCAGGAGGAGCGGGGGACCCTACAATGAGCAGTTCTTC
d_call: TRBD2
v_call: TRBV6-5
j_call: TRBJ2-1
clone_size: -

cdr3_aa: CASSLLGVTEAFF
cdr3_nt: TGTGCCAGCAGTTTATTGGGCGTCACTGAAGCTTTCTTT
d_call: -
v_call: TRBV12-3/TRBV12-4
j_call: TRBJ1-1
clone_size: -

cdr3_aa: CASSVASPRENEQFF
cdr3_nt: TGTGCCAGCAGCGTAGCGTCTCCCCGGGAGAATGAGCAGTTCTTC
d_call: -
v_call: TRBV9
j_call: TRBJ2-1
clone_size: -

cdr3_aa: CASSLVASGGDEQYF
cdr3_nt: TGTGCCAGCAGCTTAGTGGCTAGCGGGGGCGACGAGCAGTACTTC
d_call: TRBD2
v_call: TRBV11-2
j_call: TRBJ2-7
clone_size: once

cdr3_aa: CASSFAYGRYGYTF
cdr3_nt: TGTGCCAGCAGCTTTGCATATGGGAGGTATGGCTACACCTTC
d_call: -
v_call: TRBV5-4
j_call: TRBJ1-2
clone_size: -

cdr3_aa: CAWSGDRDQPQHF
cdr3_nt: TGTGCCTGGAGTGGGGACAGGGATCAGCCCCAGCATTTT
d_call: TRBD1
v_call: TRBV30
j_call: TRBJ1-5
clone_size: -

cdr3_aa: CASSLYSGGPAAYEQYF
cdr3_nt: TGTGCCAGCAGCTTGTATAGCGGGGGGCCCGCAGCCTACGAGCAGTACTTC
d_call: TRBD2
v_call: TRBV5-6
j_call: TRBJ2-7
clone_size: -

cdr3_aa: CAWSVRQGSEKLFF
cdr3_nt: TGTGCCTGGAGTGTACGGCAGGGTAGTGAAAAACTGTTTTTT
d_call: -
v_call: TRBV30
j_call: TRBJ1-4
clone_size: -

cdr3_aa: CASSLAPGGPETQYF
cdr3_nt: TGCGCCAGCAGCTTGGCGCCGGGAGGGCCAGAGACCCAGTACTTC
d_call: TRBD2
v_call: TRBV5-1
j_call: TRBJ2-5
clone_size: -

cdr3_aa: CASRTRQGGSYF
cdr3_nt: TGTGCCAGCAGGACCCGACAGGGCGGCTCGTACTTC
d_call: TRBD1
v_call: TRBV2
j_call: TRBJ2-7
clone_size: -

cdr3_aa: CATSRDRQGTNEQYF
cdr3_nt: TGTGCCACCAGCAGAGATCGACAGGGGACGAACGAGCAGTACTTC
d_call: TRBD1
v_call: TRBV15
j_call: TRBJ2-7
clone_size: -

cdr3_aa: CATSDQQGSGYNEQFF
cdr3_nt: TGTGCCACCAGTGACCAACAGGGGTCCGGCTACAATGAGCAGTTCTTC
d_call: TRBD1
v_call: TRBV24-1
j_call: TRBJ2-1
clone_size: -

cdr3_aa: CASSQIGQPQHF
cdr3_nt: TGCGCCAGCAGTCAAATCGGTCAGCCCCAGCATTTT
d_call: -
v_call: TRBV23-1
j_call: TRBJ1-5
clone_size: -

cdr3_aa: CSASPNERGGRETQYF
cdr3_nt: TGCAGTGCTAGTCCTAATGAGCGGGGGGGCCGGGAGACCCAGTACTTC
d_call: TRBD2
v_call: TRBV20-1
j_call: TRBJ2-5
clone_size: -

cdr3_aa: CASSGQGFTTDTQYF
cdr3_nt: TGTGCCAGCAGCGGACAGGGTTTTACCACAGATACGCAGTATTTT
d_call: TRBD1
v_call: TRBV7-9
j_call: TRBJ2-3
clone_size: -

cdr3_aa: CASSDRVIGTEAFF
cdr3_nt: TGTGCCAGCAGTGACAGGGTAATCGGCACTGAAGCTTTCTTT
d_call: -
v_call: TRBV6-1
j_call: TRBJ1-1
clone_size: -

cdr3_aa: CASSKDGQPGNTIYF
cdr3_nt: TGTGCCAGCTCAAAGGACGGACAGCCTGGAAACACCATATATTTT
d_call: -
v_call: TRBV18
j_call: TRBJ1-3
clone_size: -

cdr3_aa: CASSPQGGNQPQHF
cdr3_nt: TGTGCCAGCAGTCCACAGGGGGGCAATCAGCCCCAGCATTTT
d_call: TRBD1
v_call: TRBV2
j_call: TRBJ1-5
clone_size: -

cdr3_aa: CASRRGEGAPLHF
cdr3_nt: TGTGCCAGCAGGAGGGGAGAGGGGGCACCCCTCCACTTT
d_call: -
v_call: TRBV6-5
j_call: TRBJ1-6
clone_size: -

cdr3_aa: CASSQDSPYGYTF
cdr3_nt: TGTGCCAGCAGCCAGGACAGCCCCTATGGCTACACCTTC
d_call: -
v_call: TRBV11-2
j_call: TRBJ1-2
clone_size: once

cdr3_aa: CATGQGLSPLHF
cdr3_nt: TGTGCCACCGGACAGGGTCTTTCACCCCTCCACTTT
d_call: TRBD1
v_call: TRBV6-6
j_call: TRBJ1-6
clone_size: -

cdr3_aa: CASGSGYEQYF
cdr3_nt: TGTGCCAGCGGGTCGGGATACGAGCAGTACTTC
d_call: -
v_call: TRBV6-6
j_call: TRBJ2-7
clone_size: -

cdr3_aa: CASSITGTGSDYGYTF
cdr3_nt: TGTGCCAGTAGTATAACAGGGACAGGGTCCGACTATGGCTACACCTTC
d_call: TRBD1
v_call: TRBV19
j_call: TRBJ1-2
clone_size: -

cdr3_aa: CASGRGDGYTF
cdr3_nt: TGTGCATCCGGAAGGGGCGACGGCTACACCTTC
d_call: -
v_call: TRBV7-8
j_call: TRBJ1-2
clone_size: -

cdr3_aa: CASSLAGLTTDTQYF
cdr3_nt: TGTGCCAGCAGCTTGGCGGGACTCACCACAGATACGCAGTATTTT
d_call: -
v_call: TRBV5-6
j_call: TRBJ2-3
clone_size: -

cdr3_aa: CASSLGQSGETDTQYF
cdr3_nt: TGTGCCAGCAGCTTAGGTCAGTCAGGGGAAACAGATACGCAGTATTTT
d_call: -
v_call: TRBV7-3
j_call: TRBJ2-3
clone_size: -

cdr3_aa: CASSPRRQGNYGYTF
cdr3_nt: TGTGCCAGCAGTCCCCGTCGACAGGGAAACTATGGCTACACCTTC
d_call: TRBD1
v_call: TRBV27
j_call: TRBJ1-2
clone_size: -

cdr3_aa: CASSPGLADNEQFF
cdr3_nt: TGTGCCAGCTCACCAGGACTAGCCGACAATGAGCAGTTCTTC
d_call: TRBD2
v_call: TRBV18
j_call: TRBJ2-1
clone_size: -

cdr3_aa: CASSQAQETQYF
cdr3_nt: TGTGCCAGCAGCCAAGCTCAGGAGACCCAGTACTTC
d_call: -
v_call: TRBV3-1/TRBV3-2
j_call: TRBJ2-5
clone_size: -

cdr3_aa: CASSSVGVSRNTIYF
cdr3_nt: TGTGCCAGCAGCAGTGTAGGGGTTTCCAGAAACACCATATATTTT
d_call: -
v_call: TRBV5-6
j_call: TRBJ1-3
clone_size: -

cdr3_aa: CASRPTGNTEAFF
cdr3_nt: TGCGCCAGCAGACCTACGGGGAACACTGAAGCTTTCTTT
d_call: -
v_call: TRBV5-1
j_call: TRBJ1-1
clone_size: -

cdr3_aa: CASSLATSGNEQFF
cdr3_nt: TGCGCCAGCAGCTTGGCCACTAGCGGCAATGAGCAGTTCTTC
d_call: TRBD2
v_call: TRBV5-1
j_call: TRBJ2-1
clone_size: -

cdr3_aa: CASSVEGDSSGNTIYF
cdr3_nt: TGTGCCAGCAGCGTAGAGGGGGACAGCTCTGGAAACACCATATATTTT
d_call: TRBD1
v_call: TRBV9
j_call: TRBJ1-3
clone_size: -

cdr3_aa: CASSAARLAGKETQYF
cdr3_nt: TGTGCCAGCAGTGCCGCCCGACTAGCGGGGAAAGAGACCCAGTACTTC
d_call: TRBD2
v_call: TRBV6-2/TRBV6-3
j_call: TRBJ2-5
clone_size: -

cdr3_aa: CASSPIIANTGELFF
cdr3_nt: TGTGCCAGCTCACCCATCATTGCGAACACCGGGGAGCTGTTTTTT
d_call: -
v_call: TRBV18
j_call: TRBJ2-2
clone_size: -

cdr3_aa: CASSLEGLAGYNEQFF
cdr3_nt: TGCGCCAGCAGCTTGGAGGGACTAGCGGGGTACAATGAGCAGTTCTTC
d_call: TRBD2
v_call: TRBV5-1
j_call: TRBJ2-1
clone_size: -

cdr3_aa: CASSQDLYNEQFF
cdr3_nt: TGTGCCAGCAGCCAAGATCTATACAATGAGCAGTTCTTC
d_call: -
v_call: TRBV14
j_call: TRBJ2-1
clone_size: -

cdr3_aa: CASNGQGQETQYF
cdr3_nt: TGTGCCAGCAACGGACAGGGCCAAGAGACCCAGTACTTC
d_call: TRBD1
v_call: TRBV11-2
j_call: TRBJ2-5
clone_size: -

cdr3_aa: CASSQDMGAGSEETQYF
cdr3_nt: TGCGCCAGCAGCCAAGATATGGGGGCAGGAAGTGAAGAGACCCAGTACTTC
d_call: -
v_call: TRBV4-1
j_call: TRBJ2-5
clone_size: -

cdr3_aa: CASSSHRREAGNTIYF
cdr3_nt: TGTGCCAGCAGTTCTCACCGCAGGGAGGCTGGAAACACCATATATTTT
d_call: -
v_call: TRBV27
j_call: TRBJ1-3
clone_size: -

cdr3_aa: CASSLGRDRPYF
cdr3_nt: TGTGCCAGCAGTTTAGGTAGGGACAGGCCATACTTC
d_call: TRBD1
v_call: TRBV12-3/TRBV12-4
j_call: TRBJ2-7
clone_size: few

cdr3_aa: CASSLMGGRDYGYTF
cdr3_nt: TGTGCCAGCAGCTTAATGGGAGGGAGAGACTATGGCTACACCTTC
d_call: -
v_call: TRBV7-8
j_call: TRBJ1-2
clone_size: once

cdr3_aa: CASSKGARGRVDTQYF
cdr3_nt: TGTGCCAGTAGTAAAGGGGCCAGGGGGCGGGTAGATACGCAGTATTTT
d_call: TRBD1
v_call: TRBV19
j_call: TRBJ2-3
clone_size: -

cdr3_aa: CASSLAIWDRGLTGELFF
cdr3_nt: TGTGCCAGCAGCTTAGCGATCTGGGACAGGGGGCTCACCGGGGAGCTGTTTTTT
d_call: TRBD1
v_call: TRBV7-2
j_call: TRBJ2-2
clone_size: -